Listed here are 7 T cell receptor beta chains from one sample, sequenced in a study of cytomegalovirus exposure and HLA in healthy donors (dated by TCRdb to about 2017). The library was prepared using the immunoSEQ multiplex PCR assay. A mixture of 60 forward primers for TCR Vbeta segments and 13 reverse primers for TCR Jbeta segments was used in the multiplex PCR. Entries here come from immuneACCESS through TCRdb and include only in-frame sequences with V and J called. Some clones fail to appear in such tables; in the studies checked, an unresolved V gene covers under half of the shortfall, and the cause of the remainder is unknown. Here the sample has 150,000 to 200,000 clones; 70% to 85% occur a single time. Of the sample, 1.4% to 1.5% falls within the top ten clones. Sequencing was carried out using PBMCs. The receptors were gathered from a woman aged 25 to 39 in good health and CMV-seropositive.

The chain links TRBV5-1 to TRBJ2-7, with D possibly matching TRBD2 (6 bases). CDR1 and CDR2 from the germline V gene are SGHRS and YFSETQ. The CDR3 is made up of 14 amino acids. V was shortened by 4 bases and J by 2 bases, with 13 bases between the two germline ends. The CDR3 loop is CASSPGDLTYEQYF. CDR3 coding DNA: TGCGCCAGCAGCCCCGGGGACTTAACCTACGAGCAGTACTTC.

The V gene is TRBV6-1, the J gene TRBJ2-1; the D gene is possibly TRBD2 (5 bases). Germline V gene lookup returns CDR1 MNHNS and CDR2 SASEGT. Deletions cut 6 bases from V and 7 bases from J, with 19 bases between. This CDR3 is 15 amino acids long. CDR3 loop: CASRGFAGPSNEQFF. DNA for the CDR3: TGTGCCAGCAGGGGTTTTGCGGGCCCTTCGAATGAGCAGTTCTTC.

This sequence joins TRBV5-1 and TRBJ2-3, with D perhaps matching TRBD1 (6 bases). Trimming stripped 7 bases from V and 0 bases from J, with 15 bases between. Germline V gene lookup returns CDR1 SGHRS and CDR2 YFSETQ. The CDR3 is 15 amino acids. The CDR3 is CASRQDSTSTDTQYF. CDR3 coding DNA: TGCGCCAGCCGACAGGACTCGACTAGCACAGATACGCAGTATTTT.

This clone was observed a single time. The genes are TRBV28 and TRBJ2-7; 7 positions agree with TRBD2. The CDR3 length is 15 residues. Trimming cost V 4 bases and J 2 bases; bases outside gene matches: 8. CDR1 is MDHEN and CDR2 is SYDVKM in the germline V gene. The CDR3 sequence is CASSSGDYPPYEQYF. CDR3 bases: TGTGCCAGCAGTTCCGGGGACTACCCACCCTACGAGCAGTACTTC.

The CDR3 is CASSLNGQVYGYTF. In DNA, the CDR3 is TGTGCCAGCAGCCTCAACGGCCAGGTCTATGGCTACACCTTC. The V and J genes are TRBV11-3 and TRBJ1-2, with D unresolved. The germline V and J ends were trimmed by 5 bases and 4 bases, with 14 bases remaining between them. The CDR3 length is 14 residues. CDR1 SGHNT and CDR2 YENEEA come from the germline V gene.

V and J are TRBV21-1 and TRBJ1-5. TRBV21-1 is flagged as a pseudogene. There are 11 residues in the CDR3. The CDR3 loop is CAPGGTQPQHF. As DNA, the CDR3 is TGTGCCCCCGGAGGGACTCAGCCCCAGCATTTT.

The chain employs TRBV2 and TRBJ2-2, with D tentatively TRBD1 (6 bases). The CDR3 loop spans 15 amino acids. Trimming took 4 bases from V and 6 from J, leaving 15 bases between them. CDR1 is SNHLY, CDR2 FYNNEI, per germline. Written as DNA, the CDR3 is TGTGCCAGCAGTGGTGGACAGATAGCGCCCGGGGAGCTGTTTTTT. It is translated as CASSGGQIAPGELFF. The complete variable domain, with remaining parts taken from reference TRBV2 and TRBJ2-2, reads EPEVTQTPSHQVTQMGQEVILRCVPISNHLYFYWYRQILGQKVEFLVSFYNNEISEKSEIFDDQFSVERPDGSNFTLKIRSTKLEDSAMYFCASSGGQIAPGELFFGEGSRLTVL.